The source of this T cell receptor (beta chain) is a study of blood T cell repertoires in COVID-19. Study at large: Some COVID-19 samples were acute and others convalescent; all came from the United States, Italy and Spain.

V lost 5 bases and J 0 bases, leaving 10 bases between the germline ends. This CDR3 contains 15 residues. CDR1 is KGHDR, CDR2 SFDVKD, per germline. Participants had their cohort set by participant-reported clinical history. Recovered participants had two consecutive negative NP/OP PCR tests, healthcare professional clearance, or symptom resolution. TCRdb keeps only in-frame clones here, not all; method: immunoSEQ multiplex PCR. The sample has a few hundred thousand clones; roughly nine tenths are singletons. Sequenced sample: PBMCs or T cells enriched from blood (not recorded which). This TCR was recovered from a woman in her 30s who had recovered from COVID-19. This sequence joins TRBV24-1 and TRBJ1-5; tentative D call: TRBD1 (6 bases). The CDR3 nucleotides are TGTGCCACCAGTGGCTCAGGGGTTAGCAATCAGCCCCAGCATTTT. The encoded protein is CATSGSGVSNQPQHF.